This passage covers 16 T cell receptor beta chains from one sample sequenced in a study of cytomegalovirus exposure and HLA in healthy donors. TCRdb's copy holds only in-frame clones and misses some; the assay was immunoSEQ multiplex PCR. The sample holds hundreds of thousands of clones, more than 75% seen once. Material: PBMCs. Every receptor here comes from a young man in good health and CMV-seropositive.

This clone was observed a handful of times. V gene TRBV7-9 combines with J gene TRBJ1-1; the match to TRBD1 covers 10 bases. CDR1 and CDR2 from the germline V gene are SEHNR and FQNEAQ (reference sequence). The V and J ends lost 6 bases and 0 bases, in that order; junction bases with no gene match: 10. This CDR3 has 17 amino acids. CDR3 sequence (DNA): TGTGCCAGCAGTTCCAGTCCCGGGACAGGGGTGAACACTGAAGCTTTCTTT. This gives the protein CASSSSPGTGVNTEAFF. Using reference TRBV7-9 and TRBJ1-1 for the parts outside the CDR3, the full variable domain is DTGVSQNPRHKITKRGQNVTFRCDPISEHNRLYWYRQTLGQGPEFLTYFQNEAQLEKSRLLSDRFSAERPKGSFSTLEIQRTEQGDSAMYLCASSSSPGTGVNTEAFFGQGTRLTVV.

The chain couples TRBV27 to TRBJ2-2; possibly TRBD1 for D (6 bases). Trimming left V 7 bases short and J 5 bases short, with 20 bases between. Germline-derived CDR1 and CDR2 are MNHEY and SMNVEV (reference sequence). This CDR3 is 16 amino acids long. In DNA, the CDR3 is TGTGCCAGCACACCACAGGGTTTCGGACCGACCGGGGAGCTGTTTTTT. Translation: CASTPQGFGPTGELFF.

The chain uses TRBV10-3 and TRBJ1-5; D uncertain. V was clipped by 2 bases and J by 2 bases, with 10 bases between them. The CDR3 is 15 residues long. CDR1 and CDR2 from the germline V gene are ENHRY and SYGVKD. The CDR3 reads CAISEEGMGNQPQHF. DNA for the CDR3: TGTGCCATCAGTGAGGAGGGAATGGGCAATCAGCCCCAGCATTTT.

This chain joins TRBV4-1 and TRBJ2-1; the D is unclear. This CDR3 has 16 amino acids. Germline V CDR1 and CDR2: MGHRA, YSYEKL. V was clipped by 7 bases and J by 2 bases, with 18 bases between them. The CDR3 loop reads CASNPNHLGTYNEQFF. The CDR3 DNA sequence: TGCGCCAGCAATCCCAACCACCTAGGGACCTACAATGAGCAGTTCTTC.

The chain carries TRBV7-3 and TRBJ2-5; D is possibly TRBD2 (6 bases). The CDR3 has 13 amino acids. Deletions cut 3 bases from V and 5 bases from J, with 10 bases between. The germline gives CDR1 SGHTA, CDR2 FQGTGA. Here the CDR3 DNA reads TGTGCCAGCAGCTTCTCAAGCGGGGAGACCCAGTACTTC. It codes for CASSFSSGETQYF.

The V call is TRBV30, the J call TRBJ2-2, with D unclear. The CDR3 length is 11 residues. V was cut by 2 bases and J by 6 bases, with 4 bases left in between. Germline CDR1 reads GTSNPN; CDR2 reads SVGIG (reference sequence). The CDR3 here is CAWSKAGELFF. Here the CDR3 DNA reads TGTGCCTGGAGTAAGGCCGGGGAGCTGTTTTTT.

The V and J genes are TRBV15 and TRBJ1-2, with D uncertain. The CDR3 is 15 residues long. Germline CDR1 reads LNHNV; CDR2 reads YYDKDF (reference sequence). Trimming cost V 4 bases and J 2 bases, with 14 bases left between them. The CDR3 nucleotides are TGTGCCACCAGCACCTTTAACGGCCCCAACTATGGCTACACCTTC. It specifies CATSTFNGPNYGYTF.

This rearrangement joins TRBV6-5 to TRBJ1-2; D might be TRBD1 (6 bases). The V gene lost 8 bases and the J gene lost 5 bases, with 18 bases spanning the gap. Germline V lookup: CDR1 MNHEY, CDR2 SVGAGI. The CDR3 is made up of 14 amino acids. This CDR3 is CASASGAGAYGYTF. DNA for the CDR3: TGTGCCAGCGCATCAGGGGCTGGTGCGTATGGCTACACCTTC.

The chain combines TRBV5-1 with TRBJ1-2; possibly TRBD1 for D (5 bases). CDR1 and CDR2 from the germline V gene are SGHRS and YFSETQ. CDR3 length: 13 residues. The V end was cut by 3 bases, the J end by 2 bases, with 8 bases between. DNA for the CDR3: TGCGCCAGCAGCTGGGACGGAAACTATGGCTACACCTTC. This gives the protein CASSWDGNYGYTF. Based on the CDR3 plus reference TRBV5-1 and TRBJ1-2, the full variable domain is KAGVTQTPRYLIKTRGQQVTLSCSPISGHRSVSWYQQTPGQGLQFLFEYFSETQRNKGNFPGRFSGRQFSNSRSEMNVSTLELGDSALYLCASSWDGNYGYTFGSGTRLTVV.

Worth noting for this clone: Distinct nucleotide sequences in the sample also encode this CDR3. The chain combines TRBV5-1 with TRBJ1-5, with a weak D call TRBD1 (5 bases). Germline loops: CDR1 SGHRS, CDR2 YFSETQ. The CDR3 covers 15 residues. The V end was cut by 4 bases, the J end by 2 bases, with 13 bases between. In nucleotides, the CDR3 is TGCGCCAGCAGCCTCGGAATGGGGGGCAATCAGCCCCAGCATTTT. It specifies CASSLGMGGNQPQHF. Full variable domain (remainder filled in from reference TRBV5-1 and TRBJ1-5): KAGVTQTPRYLIKTRGQQVTLSCSPISGHRSVSWYQQTPGQGLQFLFEYFSETQRNKGNFPGRFSGRQFSNSRSEMNVSTLELGDSALYLCASSLGMGGNQPQHFGDGTRLSIL.

The genes are TRBV30 and TRBJ2-3, with D tentatively TRBD1 (5 bases). Per the germline V gene, CDR1 is GTSNPN and CDR2 is SVGIG (reference sequence). V dropped 0 bases and J dropped 5 bases, with 24 bases sitting between them. The CDR3 has 18 amino acids. The chain's CDR3 is CAWSVHRQTAERIDTQYF. The CDR3 nucleotides are TGTGCCTGGAGTGTCCACCGGCAGACAGCCGAAAGGATAGATACGCAGTATTTT.

In DNA form, the CDR3 reads TGTGCCAGCAGCCGACAGGGGTTTAATGAAAAACTGTTTTTT. It is translated as CASSRQGFNEKLFF. The chain is built from TRBV14 and TRBJ1-4, with 8 bases identical to TRBD1. There are 14 residues in the CDR3. The J segment lost 4 bases and the V segment lost 4 bases, leaving 2 bases of the junction unmatched. Germline CDR1 and CDR2: SGHDN and FVKESK.

The V call is TRBV27, the J call TRBJ2-1; weak D call: TRBD2 (5 bases). V was clipped by 2 bases and J by 9 bases, with 11 bases between them. Germline V gene sequence: CDR1 MNHEY, CDR2 SMNVEV (reference sequence). This CDR3 region has 13 residues. CDR3 sequence reads: CASSLPGKIEQFF. CDR3 DNA: TGTGCCAGCAGTTTACCCGGGAAGATTGAGCAGTTCTTC.

This chain links TRBV7-9 with TRBJ1-3, with D unclear. The V gene lost 5 bases and the J gene lost 1 base, with 18 bases spanning the gap. The length of the CDR3 is 17 residues. CDR1 is SEHNR, CDR2 FQNEAQ, per germline (reference sequence). Written as DNA, the CDR3 is TGTGCCAGCAGCCACTCCGGTGGGGTCGGTTCTGGAAACACCATATATTTT. Its translation: CASSHSGGVGSGNTIYF.

The chain uses TRBV19 and TRBJ2-2; D not certain. The CDR3 consists of 15 residues. The germline V gene has CDR1 LNHDA and CDR2 SQIVND (reference sequence). Trimming shortened V by 3 bases and J by 1 base, and 9 bases separated the two germline ends. CDR3 sequence (DNA): TGTGCCAGTAGTATGGGTCATGTGAACACCGGGGAGCTGTTTTTT. It is translated as CASSMGHVNTGELFF. The variable domain in full, with the rest retrieved from reference TRBV19 and TRBJ2-2, is DGGITQSPKYLFRKEGQNVTLSCEQNLNHDAMYWYRQDPGQGLRLIYYSQIVNDFQKGDIAEGYSVSREKKESFPLTVTSAQKNPTAFYLCASSMGHVNTGELFFGEGSRLTVL.

The chain combines TRBV7-6 with TRBJ2-5, with D perhaps TRBD1 or TRBD2 (5 bases each). The CDR3 totals 16 residues. V lost 3 bases and J 4 bases, leaving 18 bases between the germline ends. Germline V gives CDR1 SGHVS, CDR2 FNYEAQ. The CDR3 sequence is CASSFGPGSERETQYF. CDR3 nucleotide sequence: TGTGCCAGCAGCTTCGGTCCAGGGAGTGAGCGAGAGACCCAGTACTTC.